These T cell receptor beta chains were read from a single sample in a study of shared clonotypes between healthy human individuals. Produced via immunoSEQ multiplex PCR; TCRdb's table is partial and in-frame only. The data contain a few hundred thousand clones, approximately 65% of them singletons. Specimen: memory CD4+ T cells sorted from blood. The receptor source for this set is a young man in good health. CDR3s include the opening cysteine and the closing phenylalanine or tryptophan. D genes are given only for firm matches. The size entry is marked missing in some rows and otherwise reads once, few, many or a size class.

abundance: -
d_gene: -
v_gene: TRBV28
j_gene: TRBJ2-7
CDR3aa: CASSLGPRQMTYEQYF
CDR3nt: TGTGCCAGCAGTTTAGGCCCGAGACAGATGACCTACGAGCAGTACTTC

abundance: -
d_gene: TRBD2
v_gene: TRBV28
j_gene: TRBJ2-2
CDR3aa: CASSHSRGRTSGPNTGELFF
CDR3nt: TGTGCCAGCAGTCACTCCAGGGGACGGACTAGCGGACCGAACACCGGGGAGCTGTTTTTT

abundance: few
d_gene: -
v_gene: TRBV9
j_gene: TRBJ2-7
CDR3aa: CASGKGYEQYF
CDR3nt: TGTGCCAGCGGCAAGGGCTACGAGCAGTACTTC

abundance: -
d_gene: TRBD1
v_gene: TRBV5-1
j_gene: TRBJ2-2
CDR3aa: CASSSGQVTGELFF
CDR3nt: TGCGCCAGCAGTTCAGGACAGGTCACCGGGGAGCTGTTTTTT

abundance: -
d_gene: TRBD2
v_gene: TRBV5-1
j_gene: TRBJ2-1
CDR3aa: CASSSLAGGAYNEQFF
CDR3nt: TGCGCCAGCAGCTCGCTAGCGGGAGGTGCGTACAATGAGCAGTTCTTC

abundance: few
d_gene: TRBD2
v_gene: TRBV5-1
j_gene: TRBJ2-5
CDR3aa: CASTLYSGDQETQYF
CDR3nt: TGCGCCAGCACGCTATACAGCGGGGACCAAGAGACCCAGTACTTC

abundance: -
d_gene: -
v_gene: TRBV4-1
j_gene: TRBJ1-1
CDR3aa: CASSQRTDTEAFF
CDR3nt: TGCGCCAGCAGCCAGAGGACAGACACTGAAGCTTTCTTT

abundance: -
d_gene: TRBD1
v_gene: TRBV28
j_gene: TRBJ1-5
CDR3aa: CASSSNGQANQPQHF
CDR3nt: TGTGCCAGCAGCTCCAATGGACAGGCAAATCAGCCCCAGCATTTT

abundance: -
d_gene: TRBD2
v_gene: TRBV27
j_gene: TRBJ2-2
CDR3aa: CASSLFLPGLAGGSGELFF
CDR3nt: TGTGCCAGCAGTTTATTCTTGCCCGGACTAGCGGGAGGTTCCGGGGAGCTGTTTTTT

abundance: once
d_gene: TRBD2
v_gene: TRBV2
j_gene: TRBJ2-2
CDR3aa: CASSLGLVGELFF
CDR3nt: TGTGCCAGCAGTCTGGGACTAGTCGGGGAGCTGTTTTTT

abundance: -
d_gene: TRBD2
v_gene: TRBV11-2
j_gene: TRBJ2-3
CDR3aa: CASSLDLKRGDTDTQYF
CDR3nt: TGTGCCAGCAGCTTAGATCTTAAACGGGGGGACACAGATACGCAGTATTTT

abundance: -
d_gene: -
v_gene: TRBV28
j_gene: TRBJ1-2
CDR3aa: CASLSRYFSYTF
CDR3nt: TGTGCCAGTTTGTCTCGATATTTTAGCTACACCTTC

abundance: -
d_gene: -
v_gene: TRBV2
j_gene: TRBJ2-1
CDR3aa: CASSTQSRVQFF
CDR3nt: TGTGCCAGCAGTACCCAGTCCAGGGTGCAGTTCTTC

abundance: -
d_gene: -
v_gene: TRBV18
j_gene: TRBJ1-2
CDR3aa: CASSPSERVDYGYTF
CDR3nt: TGTGCCAGCTCACCGTCGGAGAGGGTGGACTATGGCTACACCTTC

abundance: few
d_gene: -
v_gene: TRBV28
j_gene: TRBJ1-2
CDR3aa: CASSYLYGYTF
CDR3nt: TGTGCCAGCAGTTACCTCTATGGCTACACCTTC

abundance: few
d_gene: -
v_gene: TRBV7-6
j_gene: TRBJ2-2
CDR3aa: CASSLGQSNTGELFF
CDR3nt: TGTGCCAGCAGCTTAGGACAGTCGAACACCGGGGAGCTGTTTTTT

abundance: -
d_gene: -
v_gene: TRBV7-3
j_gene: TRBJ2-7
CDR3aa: CASSHTSNDEQYF
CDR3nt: TGTGCCAGCAGCCACACTAGTAACGACGAGCAGTACTTC

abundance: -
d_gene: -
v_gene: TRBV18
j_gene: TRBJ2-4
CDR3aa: CASSPRRVDKNIQYF
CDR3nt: TGTGCCAGCTCACCACGTAGGGTAGACAAAAACATTCAGTACTTC

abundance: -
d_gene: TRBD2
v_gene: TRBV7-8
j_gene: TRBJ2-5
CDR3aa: CASRNREREQETQYF
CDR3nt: TGTGCCAGCAGAAACCGTGAGCGGGAGCAAGAGACCCAGTACTTC

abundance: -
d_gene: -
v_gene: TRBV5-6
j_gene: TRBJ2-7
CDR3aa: CASSLAGAVTYEQYF
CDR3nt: TGTGCCAGCAGCTTGGCCGGGGCGGTTACCTACGAGCAGTACTTC

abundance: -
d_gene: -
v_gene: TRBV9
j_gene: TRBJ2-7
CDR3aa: CASSPLGSYEQYF
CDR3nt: TGTGCCAGCAGCCCCCTCGGGAGCTACGAGCAGTACTTC

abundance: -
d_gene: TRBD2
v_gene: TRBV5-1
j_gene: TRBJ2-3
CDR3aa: CASSRTSAGDTQYF
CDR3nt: TGCGCCAGCAGCCGGACTAGCGCCGGTGATACGCAGTATTTT

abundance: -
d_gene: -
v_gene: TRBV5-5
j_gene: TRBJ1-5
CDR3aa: CASSLQDSNQPQHF
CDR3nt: TGTGCCAGCAGCTTACAGGATAGCAATCAGCCCCAGCATTTT

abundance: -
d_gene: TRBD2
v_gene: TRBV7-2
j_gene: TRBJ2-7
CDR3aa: CASNPRASGIGYEQYF
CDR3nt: TGTGCCAGCAACCCACGGGCTAGCGGGATCGGCTACGAGCAGTACTTC

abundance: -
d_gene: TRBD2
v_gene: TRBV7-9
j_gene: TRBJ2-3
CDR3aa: CASSPPGLAATDTQYF
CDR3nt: TGTGCCAGCAGCCCTCCGGGACTAGCGGCCACAGATACGCAGTATTTT

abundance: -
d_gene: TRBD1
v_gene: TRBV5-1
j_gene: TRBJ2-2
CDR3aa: CASSLGQGAGELFF
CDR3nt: TGCGCCAGCAGCCTCGGACAGGGGGCCGGGGAGCTGTTTTTT

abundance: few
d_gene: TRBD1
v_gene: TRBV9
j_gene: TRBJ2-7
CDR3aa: CASSGGTGNIHEQYF
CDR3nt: TGTGCCAGCAGCGGGGGGACAGGGAATATTCACGAGCAGTACTTC

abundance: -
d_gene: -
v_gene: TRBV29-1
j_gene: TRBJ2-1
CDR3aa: CSVERGRGQFF
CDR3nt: TGCAGCGTTGAACGAGGGCGTGGGCAGTTCTTC

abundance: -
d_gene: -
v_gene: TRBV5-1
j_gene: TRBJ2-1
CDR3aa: CASSFLQVSSYNEQFF
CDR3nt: TGCGCCAGCAGCTTTTTACAGGTCTCTAGTTACAATGAGCAGTTCTTC

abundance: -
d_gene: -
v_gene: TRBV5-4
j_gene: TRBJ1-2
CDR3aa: CASSDPWARGANYGYTF
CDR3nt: TGTGCCAGCAGCGATCCTTGGGCGCGAGGGGCTAACTATGGCTACACCTTC

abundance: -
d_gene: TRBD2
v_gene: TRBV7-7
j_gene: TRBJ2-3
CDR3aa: CASSSVAGSTDTQYF
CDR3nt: TGTGCCAGCAGCTCCGTAGCGGGGAGCACAGATACGCAGTATTTT

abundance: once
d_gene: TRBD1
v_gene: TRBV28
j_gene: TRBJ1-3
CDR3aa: CASSLWTGSGNTIYF
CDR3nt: TGTGCCAGCAGTTTATGGACAGGGAGTGGAAACACCATATATTTT

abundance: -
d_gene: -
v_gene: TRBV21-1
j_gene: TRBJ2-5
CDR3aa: CASSKRQDSGSQETQYF
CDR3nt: TGTGCCAGCAGCAAAAGGCAGGATAGTGGGAGCCAAGAGACCCAGTACTTC

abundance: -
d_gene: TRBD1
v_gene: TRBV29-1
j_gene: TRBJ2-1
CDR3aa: CSVESGQASYNEQFF
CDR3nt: TGCAGCGTTGAGAGCGGACAGGCTTCCTACAATGAGCAGTTCTTC

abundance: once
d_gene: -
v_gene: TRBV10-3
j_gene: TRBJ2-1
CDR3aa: CAITEDGVENEQFF
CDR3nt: TGTGCCATCACCGAGGATGGAGTTGAGAATGAGCAGTTCTTC

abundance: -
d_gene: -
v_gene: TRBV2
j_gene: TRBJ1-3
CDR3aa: CASSGSGTNSGNTIYF
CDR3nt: TGTGCCAGCAGCGGGTCCGGGACGAACTCTGGAAACACCATATATTTT

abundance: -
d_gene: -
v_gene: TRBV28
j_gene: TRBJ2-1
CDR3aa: CASSFPFSRSEQFF
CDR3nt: TGTGCCAGCAGTTTCCCTTTCTCCCGTTCCGAGCAGTTCTTC

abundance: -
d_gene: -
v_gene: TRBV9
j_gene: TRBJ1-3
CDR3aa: CASSVGQGKGNTIYF
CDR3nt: TGTGCCAGCAGCGTAGGTCAGGGTAAGGGAAACACCATATATTTT

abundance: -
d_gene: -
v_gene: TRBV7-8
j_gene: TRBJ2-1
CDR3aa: CASSIGTPSNEQFF
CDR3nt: TGTGCCAGCAGTATCGGGACTCCAAGCAATGAGCAGTTCTTC

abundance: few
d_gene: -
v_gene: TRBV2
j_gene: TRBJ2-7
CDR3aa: CASLLQGPSYEQYF
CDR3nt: TGTGCCAGCCTACTGCAGGGGCCCTCCTACGAGCAGTACTTC

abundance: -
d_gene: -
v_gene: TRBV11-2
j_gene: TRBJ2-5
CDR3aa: CASSSTLGREETQYF
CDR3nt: TGTGCCAGCAGCTCCACCCTGGGTCGGGAAGAGACCCAGTACTTC

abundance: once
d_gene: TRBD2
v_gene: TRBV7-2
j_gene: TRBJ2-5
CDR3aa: CASSRNLGRGKETQYF
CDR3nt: TGTGCCAGCAGCCGCAATCTAGGGCGGGGGAAAGAGACCCAGTACTTC

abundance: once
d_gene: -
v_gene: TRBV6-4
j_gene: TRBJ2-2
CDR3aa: CASSDGPGSGELFF
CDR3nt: TGTGCCAGCAGTGACGGGCCAGGCAGCGGGGAGCTGTTTTTT

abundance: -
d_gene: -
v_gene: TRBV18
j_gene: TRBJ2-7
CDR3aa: CASSPAEYEQYF
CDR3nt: TGTGCCAGCTCACCGGCCGAGTACGAGCAGTACTTC

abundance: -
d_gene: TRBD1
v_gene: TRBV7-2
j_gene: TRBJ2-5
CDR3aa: CASSLFWGTGDLTQYF
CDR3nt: TGTGCCAGCAGCTTGTTTTGGGGGACAGGGGATTTGACCCAGTACTTC

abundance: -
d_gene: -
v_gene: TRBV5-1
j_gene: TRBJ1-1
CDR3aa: CASSFLGVVGEAFF
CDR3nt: TGCGCCAGCAGCTTTTTAGGGGTCGTGGGTGAAGCTTTCTTT